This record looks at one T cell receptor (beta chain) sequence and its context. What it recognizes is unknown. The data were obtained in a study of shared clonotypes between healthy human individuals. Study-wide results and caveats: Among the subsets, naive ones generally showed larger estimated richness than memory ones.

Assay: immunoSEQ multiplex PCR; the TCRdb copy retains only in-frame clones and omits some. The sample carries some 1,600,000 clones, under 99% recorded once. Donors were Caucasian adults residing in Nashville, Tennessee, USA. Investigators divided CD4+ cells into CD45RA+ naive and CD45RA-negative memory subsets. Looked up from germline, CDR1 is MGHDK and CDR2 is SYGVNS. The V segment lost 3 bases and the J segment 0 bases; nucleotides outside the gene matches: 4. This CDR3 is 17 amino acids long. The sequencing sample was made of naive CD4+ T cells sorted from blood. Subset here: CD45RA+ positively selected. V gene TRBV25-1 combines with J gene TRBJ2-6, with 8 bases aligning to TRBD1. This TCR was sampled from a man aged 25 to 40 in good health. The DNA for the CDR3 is TGTGCCAGCAGTGATGGACAGGGAGTCTCTGGGGCCAACGTCCTGACTTTC. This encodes CASSDGQGVSGANVLTF.